The 3 T cell receptor beta chains below come from one sample, sequenced in a study of blood T cell repertoires in COVID-19. Measured with immunoSEQ multiplex PCR; TCRdb has only the in-frame clones, and not every one. Found here are around 190,000 clones, 83% of them singletons; the top ten hold 1.5% to 1.9%. The sequenced material came from peripheral blood. The origin of the receptors is a human donor in a cohort sampled during active COVID-19.

The chain is built from TRBV6-2 or TRBV6-3 and TRBJ1-2, with a weak D call TRBD1 (6 bases). V was trimmed by 2 bases and J by 4 bases, leaving 8 bases between them. In germline, CDR1 is MNHEY, CDR2 SVGEGT. This CDR3 comprises 13 residues. The CDR3 loop reads CASSYIQGYGYTF. CDR3 coding DNA: TGTGCCAGCAGTTACATACAGGGCTATGGCTACACCTTC.

The chain has TRBV3-1 (or the pseudogene TRBV3-2) and TRBJ2-7; 14 bases are a match to TRBD2. Germline CDR1 is LGHDT and CDR2 is YNNKEL (reference sequence). The junction had 10 bases not matched to a gene; V was cut back by 0 bases and J by 6 bases. There are 18 residues in the CDR3. The CDR3 coding sequence is TGTGCCAGCAGCCAAGATATGGGACTAGCGGGGGATTTGGGCGAGCAGTACTTC. Translation: CASSQDMGLAGDLGEQYF.

As to this clone: The same CDR3 also results from other DNA sequences found in this sample. The CDR3 DNA follows: TGTGCCAGCAGTACAGGGGGCAGAGAGCAGTACTTC. Protein: CASSTGGREQYF. The chain is built from TRBV28 and TRBJ2-7; 9 nucleotides agree with TRBD1. This CDR3 contains 12 residues. V lost 5 bases to trimming and J lost 7 bases; unmatched junction nucleotides: 3. Germline V gene lookup returns CDR1 MDHEN and CDR2 SYDVKM.